The present entry profiles one TCR beta chain with its context. The entry originates in a study of cytomegalovirus exposure and HLA in healthy donors. The PCR ran on 60 Vbeta and 13 Jbeta primers. Produced via immunoSEQ multiplex PCR; TCRdb's table is partial and in-frame only. Its table records 90,000 to 120,000 clones. Germline V gene data show CDR1 as LNHDA and CDR2 as SQIVND (reference sequence). The V end was cut by 1 base, the J end by 2 bases, with 21 bases between. The length of the CDR3 is 19 residues. V and J are TRBV19 and TRBJ2-4, with D possibly matching TRBD1 (7 bases). The clonotype was recovered from a man in his fifties or sixties in good health and CMV-seronegative. The sample comprised PBMCs. In DNA form, the CDR3 reads TGTGCCAGTAGTATAGGGGCAGGGGGAGGAGACTTGACCAAAAACATTCAGTACTTC. Residues: CASSIGAGGGDLTKNIQYF. Combining the CDR3 with reference TRBV19 and TRBJ2-4 gives the whole variable domain DGGITQSPKYLFRKEGQNVTLSCEQNLNHDAMYWYRQDPGQGLRLIYYSQIVNDFQKGDIAEGYSVSREKKESFPLTVTSAQKNPTAFYLCASSIGAGGGDLTKNIQYFGAGTRLSVL.